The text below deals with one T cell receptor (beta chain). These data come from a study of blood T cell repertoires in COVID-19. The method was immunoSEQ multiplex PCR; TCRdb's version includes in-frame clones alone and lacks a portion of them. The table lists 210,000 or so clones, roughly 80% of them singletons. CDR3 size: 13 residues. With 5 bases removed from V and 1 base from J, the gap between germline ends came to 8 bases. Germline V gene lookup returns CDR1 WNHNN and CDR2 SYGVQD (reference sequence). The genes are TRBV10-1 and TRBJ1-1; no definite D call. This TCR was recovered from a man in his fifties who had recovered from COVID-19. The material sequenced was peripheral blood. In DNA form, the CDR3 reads TGCGCCAGCAGTCATAACAGGAACACTGAAGCTTTCTTT. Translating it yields CASSHNRNTEAFF.